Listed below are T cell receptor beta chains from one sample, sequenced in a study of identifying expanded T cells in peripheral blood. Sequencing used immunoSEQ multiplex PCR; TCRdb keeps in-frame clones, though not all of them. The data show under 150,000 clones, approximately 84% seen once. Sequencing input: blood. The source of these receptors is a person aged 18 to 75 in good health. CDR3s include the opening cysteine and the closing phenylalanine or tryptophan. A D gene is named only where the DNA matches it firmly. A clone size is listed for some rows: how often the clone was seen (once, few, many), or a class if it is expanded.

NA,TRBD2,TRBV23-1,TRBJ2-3,TGCGCCAACCCGCCGCTGGCGGGGGGCACAGATACGCAGTATTTT,CANPPLAGGTDTQYF
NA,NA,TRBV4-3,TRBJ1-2,TGCGCCAGCAGCCAAGATCTACTGGGGGGAGAGGGCGCAGAAGGCTACACCTTC,CASSQDLLGGEGAEGYTF
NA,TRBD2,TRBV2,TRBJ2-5,TGTGCCAGCAGGGACCCCCTAGCGGGGGTTCAAGAGACCCAGTACTTC,CASRDPLAGVQETQYF
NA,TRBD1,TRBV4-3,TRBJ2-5,TGCGCCAGCAGCCAAGTTCAGGGGGCGGGGGAGACCCAGTACTTC,CASSQVQGAGETQYF
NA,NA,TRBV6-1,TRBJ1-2,TGTGCCAGCAGTGAGGTGCAGGGGATTAACTATGGCTACACCTTC,CASSEVQGINYGYTF
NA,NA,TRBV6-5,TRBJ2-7,TGTGCCAGCAGTTACGGTGGACGGAACTACGAGCAGTACTTC,CASSYGGRNYEQYF
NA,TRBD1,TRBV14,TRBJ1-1,TGTGCCAGCAGCCGCAGGGACAGGGAGGGGGCAGCTTTCTTT,CASSRRDREGAAFF
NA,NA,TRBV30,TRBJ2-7,TGTGCCTGGACCTCGAGCTACGAGCAGTACTTC,CAWTSSYEQYF
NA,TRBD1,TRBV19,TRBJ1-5,TGTGCCAGTAGTATAGGGGGACAGGGTGCGAATCAGCCCCAGCATTTT,CASSIGGQGANQPQHF
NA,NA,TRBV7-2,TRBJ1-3,TGTGCCAGCAGCTTTCAGGGTACTGCTGGAAACACCATATATTTT,CASSFQGTAGNTIYF
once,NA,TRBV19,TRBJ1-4,TGTGCCAGTAGTATTTCCAGGAGGTGGGATAATGAAAAACTGTTTTTT,CASSISRRWDNEKLFF
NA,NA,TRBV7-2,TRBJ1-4,TGTGCCAGCAGCGCCTACTCACAAGAAAAACTGTTTTTT,CASSAYSQEKLFF
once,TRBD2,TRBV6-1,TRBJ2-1,TGTGCCTTAAACGGGGGGTGGGATGAGCAGTTCTTC,CALNGGWDEQFF
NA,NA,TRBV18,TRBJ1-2,TGTGCCAGCTCACCGGAACCTCTAGGACAGCTCTATGGCTACACCTTC,CASSPEPLGQLYGYTF
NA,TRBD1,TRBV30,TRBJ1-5,TGTGCCTCTGGACAGGGACTCAATCAGCCCCAGCATTTT,CASGQGLNQPQHF
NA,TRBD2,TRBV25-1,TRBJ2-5,TGTGCCAGCAGGGGGACTAGCGGGCAAGAGACCCAGTACTTC,CASRGTSGQETQYF
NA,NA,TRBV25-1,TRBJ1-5,TGTGCCAGCAGCAGGGATGGCAATCAGCCCCAGCATTTT,CASSRDGNQPQHF
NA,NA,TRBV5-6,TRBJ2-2,TGTGCCAGCAGCTTGGAAGCGAACACCGGGGAGCTGTTTTTT,CASSLEANTGELFF
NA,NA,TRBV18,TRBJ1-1,TGTGCCAGCTCACCATCTTCAGATCGTGAAGCTTTCTTT,CASSPSSDREAFF
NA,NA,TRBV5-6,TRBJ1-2,TGTGCCAGCAGCTTGGTCGGGACTCCTAACTATGGCTACACCTTC,CASSLVGTPNYGYTF
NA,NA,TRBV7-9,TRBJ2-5,TGTGCCAGCAGCTTAGTAGAGCTCGGGGTCGAAGAGACCCAGTACTTC,CASSLVELGVEETQYF
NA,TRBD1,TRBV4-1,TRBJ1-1,TGCGCCAGCGGCAGGAGACAGGGGGCGAACACTGAAGCTTTCTTT,CASGRRQGANTEAFF
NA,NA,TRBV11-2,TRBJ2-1,TGTGCCAGCAGCTTAGCTGGGCGGGCGGGTCGAGATGAGCAGTTCTTC,CASSLAGRAGRDEQFF
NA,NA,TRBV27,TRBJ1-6,TGTGCCAGCACCGTGGCGGGGTTCGGGTCACCCCTCCACTTT,CASTVAGFGSPLHF
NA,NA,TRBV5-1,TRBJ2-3,TGCGCCAGCAGCTCACGACCTAGCACAGATACGCAGTATTTT,CASSSRPSTDTQYF
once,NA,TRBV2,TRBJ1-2,TGTGCCAGCATAGTGGGCAGGACTTTTACCCTCTACACCTTC,CASIVGRTFTLYTF
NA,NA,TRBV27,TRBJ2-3,TGTGCCAGCAGTTTATCGTCCAACCCGCTACCCGGGTATACGCAGTATTTT,CASSLSSNPLPGYTQYF
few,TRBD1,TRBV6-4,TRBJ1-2,TGTGCCAGCAGTGATGAAGGGACAGGCGGACTCTATGGCTACACCTTC,CASSDEGTGGLYGYTF
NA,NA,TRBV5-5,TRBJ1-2,TGTGCCAGCAGCTTGGTCATAGTTGTAGGCTACACCTTC,CASSLVIVVGYTF
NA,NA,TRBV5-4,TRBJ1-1,TGTGCCAGCAGCTTGGCCGACGGCACTGAAGCTTTCTTT,CASSLADGTEAFF
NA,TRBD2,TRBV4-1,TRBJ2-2,TGCGCCAGCAGCCAAGTGGCGCTAGCGGGACCTGGCAGGGAGCTGTTTTTT,CASSQVALAGPGRELFF
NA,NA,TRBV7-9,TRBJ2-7,TGTGCCAGCAGCTTAGCCACGGACTCCTACGAGCAGTACTTC,CASSLATDSYEQYF
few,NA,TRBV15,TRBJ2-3,TGTGCCACCAGCAGAGATCCGACAGGTTTGTCGGCAGATACGCAGTATTTT,CATSRDPTGLSADTQYF
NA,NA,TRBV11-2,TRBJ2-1,TGTGCCAGCAGCTTAGATCAACAGGGCTATGAGCAGTTCTTC,CASSLDQQGYEQFF
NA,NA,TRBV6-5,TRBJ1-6,TGTGCCAGCAGTTACCAAAGTGACTCCTATAATTCACCCCTCCACTTT,CASSYQSDSYNSPLHF
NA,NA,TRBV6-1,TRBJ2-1,TGTGCCAGCAGTGAATGGGTTCCCTACTACAATGAGCAGTTCTTC,CASSEWVPYYNEQFF
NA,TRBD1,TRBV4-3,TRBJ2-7,TGCGCCAGCAGCCAAGGGACAGGATTCTACGAGCAGTACTTC,CASSQGTGFYEQYF
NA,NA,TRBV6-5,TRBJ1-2,TGTGCCAGCAGTGTCAACAGTAACTATGGCTACACCTTC,CASSVNSNYGYTF
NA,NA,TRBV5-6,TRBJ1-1,TGTGCCAGCAGCTCCTATACTGAAGCTTTCTTT,CASSSYTEAFF
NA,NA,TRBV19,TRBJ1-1,TGTGCCAGTAGTCCACGGGCTTATGAAGCTTTCTTT,CASSPRAYEAFF
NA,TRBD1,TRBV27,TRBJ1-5,TGTGCCAGCAAGGGGGCTCGGGAGCCCCAGCATTTT,CASKGAREPQHF
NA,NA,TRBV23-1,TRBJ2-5,TGCGCCAGCAGTCATCCGGGACGGCGACCCCCACAAGAGACCCAGTACTTC,CASSHPGRRPPQETQYF
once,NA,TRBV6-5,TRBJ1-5,TGTGCCAGCAGTTGGGTCGAGGGCCAGCCCCAGCATTTT,CASSWVEGQPQHF
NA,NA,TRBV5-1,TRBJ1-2,TGCGCCAGCAGACAGGACCCTGACAACTATGGCTACACCTTC,CASRQDPDNYGYTF
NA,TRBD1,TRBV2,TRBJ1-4,TGTGCCAGCAGGGTAATACAGGGGCTGAATGAAAAACTGTTTTTT,CASRVIQGLNEKLFF
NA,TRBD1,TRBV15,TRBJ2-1,TGTGCCACCAGCAGTGACAGGGGCAATGAGCAGTTCTTC,CATSSDRGNEQFF
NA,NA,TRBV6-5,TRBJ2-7,TGTGCCAGCAGCCGAGACTGGAGGTACGAGCAGTACTTC,CASSRDWRYEQYF
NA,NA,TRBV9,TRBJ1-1,TGTGCCAGCACCGGGAGGACTGAAGCTTTCTTT,CASTGRTEAFF
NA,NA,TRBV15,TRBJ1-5,TGTGCCACCAGCAGAGATCAGCAGCCCCAGCATTTT,CATSRDQQPQHF
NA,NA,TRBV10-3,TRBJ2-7,TGTGCCATCAGTGAGGGGCTGCCAGGGTCCTACGAGCAGTACTTC,CAISEGLPGSYEQYF
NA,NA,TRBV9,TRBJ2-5,TGTGCCAGCAGCCTGGGGCAGGGGAAAGGGGTCGAAGAGACCCAGTACTTC,CASSLGQGKGVEETQYF
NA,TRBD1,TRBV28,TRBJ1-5,TGTGCCAGCAGTTTACCGACAGGGGGCTGGCAGCCCCAGCATTTT,CASSLPTGGWQPQHF